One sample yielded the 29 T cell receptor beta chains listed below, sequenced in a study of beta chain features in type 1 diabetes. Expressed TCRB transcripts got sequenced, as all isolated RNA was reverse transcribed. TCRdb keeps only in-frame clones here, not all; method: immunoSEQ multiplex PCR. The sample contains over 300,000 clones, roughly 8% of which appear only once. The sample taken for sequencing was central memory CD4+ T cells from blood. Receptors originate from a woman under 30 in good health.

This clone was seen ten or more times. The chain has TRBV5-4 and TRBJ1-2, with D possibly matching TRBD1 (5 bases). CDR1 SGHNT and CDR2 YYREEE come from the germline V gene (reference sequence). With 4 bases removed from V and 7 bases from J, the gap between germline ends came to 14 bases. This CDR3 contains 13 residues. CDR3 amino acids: CASSTEGDGGYTF. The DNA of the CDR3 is TGTGCCAGCAGCACGGAAGGGGACGGTGGCTACACCTTC.

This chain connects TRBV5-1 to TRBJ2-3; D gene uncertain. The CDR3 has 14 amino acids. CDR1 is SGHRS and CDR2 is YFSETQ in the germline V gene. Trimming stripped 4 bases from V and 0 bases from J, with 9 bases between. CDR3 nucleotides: TGCGCCAGCAGCCCGGTAGCTAGCACAGATACGCAGTATTTT. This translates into CASSPVASTDTQYF.

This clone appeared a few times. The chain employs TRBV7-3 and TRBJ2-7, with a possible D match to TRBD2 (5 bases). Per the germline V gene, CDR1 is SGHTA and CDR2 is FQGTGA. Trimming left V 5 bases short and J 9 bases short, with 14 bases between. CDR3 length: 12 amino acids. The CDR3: CASSLVNGRQYF. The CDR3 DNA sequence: TGTGCCAGCAGCCTGGTGAATGGGAGGCAGTACTTC. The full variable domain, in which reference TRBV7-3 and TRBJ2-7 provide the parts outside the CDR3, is GAGVSQTPSNKVTEKGKYVELRCDPISGHTALYWYRQSLGQGPEFLIYFQGTGAADDSGLPNDRFFAVRPEGSVSTLKIQRTERGDSAVYLCASSLVNGRQYFGPGTRLTVT.

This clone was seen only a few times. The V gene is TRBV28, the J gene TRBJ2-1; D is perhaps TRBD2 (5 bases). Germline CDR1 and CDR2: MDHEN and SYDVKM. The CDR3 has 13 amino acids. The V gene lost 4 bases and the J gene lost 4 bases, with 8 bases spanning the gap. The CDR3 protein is CASSSPGYNEQFF. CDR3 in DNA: TGTGCCAGCAGTTCGCCGGGATACAATGAGCAGTTCTTC.

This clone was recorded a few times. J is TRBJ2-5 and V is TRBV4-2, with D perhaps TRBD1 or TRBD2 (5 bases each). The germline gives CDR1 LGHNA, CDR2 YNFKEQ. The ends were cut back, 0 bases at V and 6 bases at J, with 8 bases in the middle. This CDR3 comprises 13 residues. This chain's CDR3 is CASSQDRDQTQYF. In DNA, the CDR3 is TGTGCCAGCAGCCAAGACAGGGACCAGACCCAGTACTTC.

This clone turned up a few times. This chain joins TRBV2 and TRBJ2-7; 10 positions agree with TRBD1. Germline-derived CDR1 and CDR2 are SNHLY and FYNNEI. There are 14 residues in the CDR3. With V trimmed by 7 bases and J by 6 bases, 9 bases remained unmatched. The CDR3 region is CASTPGQGFGEQYF. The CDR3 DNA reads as TGTGCCAGCACACCGGGACAGGGGTTTGGCGAGCAGTACTTC.

CDR3 protein: CASSLGDRVGEEQYF. The DNA of the CDR3 is TGCGCCAGCAGCTTGGGGGACAGGGTCGGAGAAGAGCAGTACTTC. V gene TRBV5-1 combines with J gene TRBJ2-7; 9 bases align to TRBD1. The CDR3 is made up of 15 amino acids. V dropped 0 bases and J dropped 7; count of bases not matched to a gene: 8. Germline V CDR1 and CDR2: SGHRS, YFSETQ.

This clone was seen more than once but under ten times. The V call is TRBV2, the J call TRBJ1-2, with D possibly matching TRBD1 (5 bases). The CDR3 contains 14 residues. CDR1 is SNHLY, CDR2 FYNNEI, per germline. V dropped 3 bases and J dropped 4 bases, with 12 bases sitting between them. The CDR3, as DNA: TGTGCCAGCAGTGACCATTGGGGGACCTATGGCTACACCTTC. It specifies CASSDHWGTYGYTF.

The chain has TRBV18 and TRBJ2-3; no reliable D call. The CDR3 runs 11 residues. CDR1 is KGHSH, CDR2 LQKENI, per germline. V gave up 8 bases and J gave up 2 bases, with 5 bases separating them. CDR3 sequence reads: CASLNTDTQYF. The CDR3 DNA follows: TGTGCCAGCCTCAACACAGATACGCAGTATTTT.

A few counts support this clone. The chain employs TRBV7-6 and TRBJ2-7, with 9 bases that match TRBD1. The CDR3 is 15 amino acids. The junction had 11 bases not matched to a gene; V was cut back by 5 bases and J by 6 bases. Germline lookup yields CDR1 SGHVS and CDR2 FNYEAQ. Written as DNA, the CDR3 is TGTGCCAGCAGCGGCCCGGACAGGGGATTTAGCGAGCAGTACTTC. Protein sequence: CASSGPDRGFSEQYF.

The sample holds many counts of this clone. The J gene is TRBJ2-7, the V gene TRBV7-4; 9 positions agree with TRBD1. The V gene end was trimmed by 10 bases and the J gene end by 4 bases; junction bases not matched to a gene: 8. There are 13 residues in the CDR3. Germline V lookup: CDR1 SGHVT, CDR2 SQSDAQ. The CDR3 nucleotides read TGTGCCAACGGTGGGACAGGGCTTTACGAGCAGTACTTC. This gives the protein CANGGTGLYEQYF.

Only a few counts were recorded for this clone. The CDR3 sequence: CASSSMTGSSYEQYF. The DNA for the CDR3 is TGCGCCAGCAGCTCGATGACAGGGAGCTCCTACGAGCAGTACTTC. The V gene is TRBV5-1, the J gene TRBJ2-7; 7 nucleotides line up with TRBD1. The trim removed 3 bases at V and 0 bases at J, leaving 6 bases unmatched. The CDR3 length is 15 residues. CDR1 and CDR2 from the germline V gene are SGHRS and YFSETQ.

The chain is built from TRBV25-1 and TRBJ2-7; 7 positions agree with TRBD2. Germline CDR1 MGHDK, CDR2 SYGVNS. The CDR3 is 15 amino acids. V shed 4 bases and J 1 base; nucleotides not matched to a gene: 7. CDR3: CASSAGSGVSYEQYF. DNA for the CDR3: TGTGCCAGCAGTGCAGGGAGCGGGGTATCCTACGAGCAGTACTTC.

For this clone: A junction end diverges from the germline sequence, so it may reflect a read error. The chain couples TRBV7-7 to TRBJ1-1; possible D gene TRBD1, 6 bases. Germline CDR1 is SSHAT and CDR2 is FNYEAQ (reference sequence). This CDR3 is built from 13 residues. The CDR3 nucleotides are TGTGCTAGCAGTTACAGGGCGGGGTCTGAAGCTTTCTTT. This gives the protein CASSYRAGSEAFF.

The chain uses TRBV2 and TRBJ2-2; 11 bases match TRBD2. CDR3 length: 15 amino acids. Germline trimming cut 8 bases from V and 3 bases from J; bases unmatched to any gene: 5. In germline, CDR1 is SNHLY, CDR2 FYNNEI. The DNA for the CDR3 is TGTGCCAGCGTAACTAGCGGGAGTCACACCGGGGAGCTGTTTTTT. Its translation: CASVTSGSHTGELFF.

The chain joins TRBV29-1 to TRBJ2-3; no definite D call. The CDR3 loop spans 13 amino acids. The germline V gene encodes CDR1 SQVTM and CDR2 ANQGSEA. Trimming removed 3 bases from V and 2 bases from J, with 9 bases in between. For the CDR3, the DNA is TGCAGCGTTGATGGGCAGGTCACAGATACGCAGTATTTT. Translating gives CSVDGQVTDTQYF.

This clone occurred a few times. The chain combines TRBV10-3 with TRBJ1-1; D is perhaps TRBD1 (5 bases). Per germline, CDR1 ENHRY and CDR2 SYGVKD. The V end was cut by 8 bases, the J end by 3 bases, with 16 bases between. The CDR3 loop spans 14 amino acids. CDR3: CAIRRGSGDTEAFF. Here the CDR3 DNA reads TGTGCCATCCGGAGGGGCTCCGGGGACACTGAAGCTTTCTTT.

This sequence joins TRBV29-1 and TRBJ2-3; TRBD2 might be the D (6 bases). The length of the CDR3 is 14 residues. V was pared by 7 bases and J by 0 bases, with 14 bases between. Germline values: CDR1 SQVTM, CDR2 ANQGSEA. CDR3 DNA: TGCAGCGCAACCCGGGACTTGAGCACAGATACGCAGTATTTT. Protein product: CSATRDLSTDTQYF.

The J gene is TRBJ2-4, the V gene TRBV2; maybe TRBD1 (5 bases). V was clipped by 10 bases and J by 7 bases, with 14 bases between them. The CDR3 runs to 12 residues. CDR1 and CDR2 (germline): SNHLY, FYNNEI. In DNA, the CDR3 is TGTGCCATAGGGCAGGGTCCGAACATTCAGTACTTC. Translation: CAIGQGPNIQYF.

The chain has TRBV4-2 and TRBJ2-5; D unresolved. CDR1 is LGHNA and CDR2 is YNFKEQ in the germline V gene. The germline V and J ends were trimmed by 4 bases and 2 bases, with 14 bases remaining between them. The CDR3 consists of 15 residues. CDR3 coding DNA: TGTGCCAGCAGCCTTAACGACGACCGACAAGAGACCCAGTACTTC. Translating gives CASSLNDDRQETQYF.

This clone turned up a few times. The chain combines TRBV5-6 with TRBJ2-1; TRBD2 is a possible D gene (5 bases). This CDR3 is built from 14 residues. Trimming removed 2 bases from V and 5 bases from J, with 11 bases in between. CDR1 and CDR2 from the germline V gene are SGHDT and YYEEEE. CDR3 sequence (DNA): TGTGCCAGCAGCTTTGGGAGTTCGAACAATGAGCAGTTCTTC. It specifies CASSFGSSNNEQFF.

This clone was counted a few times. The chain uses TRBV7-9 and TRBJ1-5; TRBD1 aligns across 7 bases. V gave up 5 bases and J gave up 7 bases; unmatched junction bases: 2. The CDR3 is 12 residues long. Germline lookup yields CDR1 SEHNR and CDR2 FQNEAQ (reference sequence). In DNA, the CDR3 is TGTGCCAGCAGCCGACAGGGCCAGCCCCAGCATTTT. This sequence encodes CASSRQGQPQHF.

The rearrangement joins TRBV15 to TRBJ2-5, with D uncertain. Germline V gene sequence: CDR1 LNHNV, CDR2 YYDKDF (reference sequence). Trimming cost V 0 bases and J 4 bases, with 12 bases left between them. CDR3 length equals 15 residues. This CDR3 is CATSREFVKSETQYF. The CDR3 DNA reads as TGTGCCACCAGCAGAGAGTTCGTGAAGTCAGAGACCCAGTACTTC.

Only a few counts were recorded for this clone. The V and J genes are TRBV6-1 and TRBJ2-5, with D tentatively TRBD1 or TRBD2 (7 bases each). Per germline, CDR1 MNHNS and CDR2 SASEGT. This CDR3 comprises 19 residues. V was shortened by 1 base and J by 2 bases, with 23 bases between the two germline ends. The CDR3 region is CASSEESWGGTVTQETQYF. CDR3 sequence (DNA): TGTGCCAGCAGTGAAGAGTCTTGGGGAGGGACAGTTACACAAGAGACCCAGTACTTC.

The CDR3 coding sequence is TGCGCCAGCAGCTGGGGGGAGAGCTCCTACGAGCAGTACTTC. Translating it yields CASSWGESSYEQYF. The rearrangement uses TRBV5-1 and TRBJ2-7; possible D gene TRBD2, 6 bases. Trimming took 3 bases from V and 0 from J, leaving 10 bases between them. Germline V gene data show CDR1 as SGHRS and CDR2 as YFSETQ. The CDR3 has 14 residues.

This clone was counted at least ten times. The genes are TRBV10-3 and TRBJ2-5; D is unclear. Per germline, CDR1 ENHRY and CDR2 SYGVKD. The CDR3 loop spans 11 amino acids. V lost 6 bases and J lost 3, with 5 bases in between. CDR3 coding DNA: TGTGCCATCAGGAAAGAAGAGACCCAGTACTTC. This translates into CAIRKEETQYF.

The CDR3 region is CASSPSPTSATNEKLFF. CDR3 DNA: TGTGCCAGCAGCCCCTCTCCCACTTCTGCAACTAATGAAAAACTGTTTTTT. This rearrangement joins TRBV28 to TRBJ1-4; D call uncertain. Germline V gives CDR1 MDHEN, CDR2 SYDVKM. CDR3 length: 17 residues. Trimming took 6 bases from V and 0 from J, leaving 17 bases between them.

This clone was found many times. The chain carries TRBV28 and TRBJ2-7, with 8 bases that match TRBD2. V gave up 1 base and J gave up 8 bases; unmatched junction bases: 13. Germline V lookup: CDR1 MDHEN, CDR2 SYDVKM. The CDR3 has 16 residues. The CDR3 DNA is TGTGCCAGCAGTTTATTAGCGACTAGCGACCGCGGGCAGCAGTACTTC. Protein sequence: CASSLLATSDRGQQYF.

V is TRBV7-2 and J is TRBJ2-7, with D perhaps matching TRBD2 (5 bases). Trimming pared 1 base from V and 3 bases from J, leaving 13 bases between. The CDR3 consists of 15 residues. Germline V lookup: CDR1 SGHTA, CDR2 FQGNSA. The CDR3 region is CASSLGELGIYEQYF. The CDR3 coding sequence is TGTGCCAGCAGCTTAGGGGAACTAGGAATCTACGAGCAGTACTTC.